This passage covers 5 T cell receptor beta chains from one sample sequenced in a study of blood T cells in healthy people across ages. Alongside a J-beta primer mix, a sample-barcoded 5' primer served in a second PCR lasting about 7 to 12 cycles. In TCRdb, the 5' RACE reads were re-called with MiXCR into one record per CDR3 protein. This repertoire shows about 1.4 million distinct CDR3 sequences, 59% found once; its top ten account for 6.5% to 8.5%. The source material was blood. The receptors were sampled from a man in his late teens or twenties in good health.

This clonotype occurred a few times. The chain is built from TRBV20-1 and TRBJ2-7, with TRBD2 as a possible D gene (7 bases). Germline V CDR1 and CDR2: DFQATT, SNEGSKA (reference sequence). The CDR3 extends over 14 amino acids. Trimming pared 6 bases from V and 3 bases from J, leaving 18 bases between. The CDR3 region has the DNA TGCAGTGCCCGCACCGGGGAGGGACACTACGAGCAGTACTTC. Translation gives CSARTGEGHYEQYF.

This sequence joins TRBV27 and TRBJ2-7; TRBD1 or TRBD2 may be the D gene (5 bases each). This CDR3 has 14 residues. V lost 4 bases, J lost 2 bases, and 12 bases lay in between. CDR1 is MNHEY, CDR2 SMNVEV, per germline (reference sequence). The CDR3 nucleotides are TGTGCCAGCAGTTCACAGACAGCGGCCTACGAGCAGTACTTC. Encoded protein: CASSSQTAAYEQYF.

This clonotype was detected only a few times. J is TRBJ2-5 and V is TRBV29-1; no clear D gene. This CDR3 has 13 amino acids. CDR1 and CDR2 (germline): SQVTM, ANQGSEA. The V gene lost 4 bases and the J gene lost 1 base, with 10 bases spanning the gap. The CDR3 reads CSVVRQPQETQYF. CDR3 DNA: TGCAGCGTTGTAAGGCAGCCCCAAGAGACCCAGTACTTC.

The gene calls are TRBV7-6 and TRBJ2-3; TRBD2 matches at 8 bases. Germline CDR1 is SGHVS and CDR2 is FNYEAQ. The CDR3 runs 15 residues. V shed 2 bases, J shed 5 bases, and the junction held 6 bases outside the gene matches. CDR3 region: CASSLRTSSGDTQYF. The CDR3 DNA reads as TGTGCCAGCAGCTTAAGGACTAGCTCCGGAGATACGCAGTATTTT.

This clonotype was recorded once. The chain joins TRBV2 to TRBJ1-2; a possible D gene is TRBD1 (6 bases). V lost 1 base and J lost 8, with 17 bases in between. The CDR3 totals 15 residues. The germline CDR1 and CDR2 sequences are SNHLY and FYNNEI. The CDR3 nucleotides read TGTGCCAGCAGTGAAGAGGGGGAAGAAGTGCGAGGCTACACCTTC. Encoded protein: CASSEEGEEVRGYTF.